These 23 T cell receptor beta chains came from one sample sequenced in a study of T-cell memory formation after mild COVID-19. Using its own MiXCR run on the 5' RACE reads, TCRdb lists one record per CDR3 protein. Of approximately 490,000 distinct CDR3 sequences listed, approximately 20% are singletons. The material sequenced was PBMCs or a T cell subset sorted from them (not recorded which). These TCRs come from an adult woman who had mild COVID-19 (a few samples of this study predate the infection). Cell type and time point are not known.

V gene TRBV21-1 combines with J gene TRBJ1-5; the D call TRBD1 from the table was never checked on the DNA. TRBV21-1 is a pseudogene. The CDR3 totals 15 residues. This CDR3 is CASSLRGETHQPQHF. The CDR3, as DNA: TGTGCCAGCAGCCTCAGGGGGGAAACCCATCAGCCCCAGCATTTT.

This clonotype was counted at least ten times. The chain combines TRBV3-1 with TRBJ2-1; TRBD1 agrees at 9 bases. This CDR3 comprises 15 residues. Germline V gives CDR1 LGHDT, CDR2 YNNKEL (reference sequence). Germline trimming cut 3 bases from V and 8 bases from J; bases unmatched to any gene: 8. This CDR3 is CASSHGQGLVDEQFF. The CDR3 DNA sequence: TGTGCCAGCAGCCACGGACAGGGGCTTGTGGATGAGCAGTTCTTC.

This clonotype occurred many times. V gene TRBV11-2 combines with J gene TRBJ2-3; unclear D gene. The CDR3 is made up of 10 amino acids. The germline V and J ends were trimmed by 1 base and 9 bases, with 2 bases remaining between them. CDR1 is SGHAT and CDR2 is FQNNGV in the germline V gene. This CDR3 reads CASSLGTQYF. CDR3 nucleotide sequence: TGTGCCAGCAGCTTAGGCACGCAGTATTTT.

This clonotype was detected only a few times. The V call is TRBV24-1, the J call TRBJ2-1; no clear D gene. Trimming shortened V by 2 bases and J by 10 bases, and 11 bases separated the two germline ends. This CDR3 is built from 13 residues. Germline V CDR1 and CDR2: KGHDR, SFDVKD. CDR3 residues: CATSDSRTWEQFF. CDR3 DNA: TGTGCCACCAGTGATTCGAGAACTTGGGAGCAGTTCTTC.

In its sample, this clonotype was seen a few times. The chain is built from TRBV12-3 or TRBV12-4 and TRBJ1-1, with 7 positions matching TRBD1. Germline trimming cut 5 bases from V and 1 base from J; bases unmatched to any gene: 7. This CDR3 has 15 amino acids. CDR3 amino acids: CASSPQQGPNTEAFF. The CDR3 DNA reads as TGTGCCAGCAGTCCCCAACAGGGGCCGAACACTGAAGCTTTCTTT.

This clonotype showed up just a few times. CDR3 bases: TGTGCCAGCAGCTTAATTAGGGGGCCCCCGGATGAGCAGTTCTTC. Its translation: CASSLIRGPPDEQFF. The chain carries TRBV11-2 and TRBJ2-1; TRBD1 matches at 7 bases. Trimming at V came to 2 bases and at J to 8 bases, leaving 9 bases not matched to a gene. The germline V gene encodes CDR1 SGHAT and CDR2 FQNNGV. This CDR3 comprises 15 residues.

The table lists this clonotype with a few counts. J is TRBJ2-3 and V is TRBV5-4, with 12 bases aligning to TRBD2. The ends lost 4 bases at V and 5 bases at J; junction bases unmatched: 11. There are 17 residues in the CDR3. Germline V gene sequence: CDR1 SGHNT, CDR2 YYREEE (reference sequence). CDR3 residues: CASSGPSSGGAIDTQYF. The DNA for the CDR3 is TGTGCCAGCAGCGGGCCCTCTAGCGGGGGGGCAATAGATACGCAGTATTTT.

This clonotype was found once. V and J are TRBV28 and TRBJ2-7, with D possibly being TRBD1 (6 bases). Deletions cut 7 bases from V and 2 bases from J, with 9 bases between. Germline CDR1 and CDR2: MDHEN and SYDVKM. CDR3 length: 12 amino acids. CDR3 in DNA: TGTGCCAGCAAACGGACAGCCTACGAGCAGTACTTC. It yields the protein CASKRTAYEQYF.

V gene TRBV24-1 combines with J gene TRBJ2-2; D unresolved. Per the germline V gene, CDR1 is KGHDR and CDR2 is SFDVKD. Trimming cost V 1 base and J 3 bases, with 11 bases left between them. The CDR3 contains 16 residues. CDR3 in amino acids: CATSDLSWADTGELFF. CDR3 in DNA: TGTGCCACCAGTGATTTATCGTGGGCGGACACCGGGGAGCTGTTTTTT.

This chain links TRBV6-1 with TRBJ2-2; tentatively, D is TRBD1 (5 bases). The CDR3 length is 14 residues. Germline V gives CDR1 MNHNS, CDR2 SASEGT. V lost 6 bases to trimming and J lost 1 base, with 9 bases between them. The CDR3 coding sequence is TGTGCCAGCAGCCTACAGGTGAACACCGGGGAGCTGTTTTTT. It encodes CASSLQVNTGELFF.

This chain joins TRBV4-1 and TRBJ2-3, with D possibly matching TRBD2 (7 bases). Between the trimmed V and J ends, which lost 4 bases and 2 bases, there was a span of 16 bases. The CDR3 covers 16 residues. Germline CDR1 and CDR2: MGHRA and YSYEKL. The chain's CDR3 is CASSPREGGTTDTQYF. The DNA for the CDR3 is TGCGCCAGCAGCCCACGAGAGGGGGGGACCACAGATACGCAGTATTTT.

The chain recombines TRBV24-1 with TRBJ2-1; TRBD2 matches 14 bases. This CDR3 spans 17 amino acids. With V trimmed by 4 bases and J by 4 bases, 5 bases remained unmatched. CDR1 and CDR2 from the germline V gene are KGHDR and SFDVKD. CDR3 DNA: TGTGCCACCAGTGACGGGACTAGCGGGAGTAGATACAATGAGCAGTTCTTC. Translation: CATSDGTSGSRYNEQFF.

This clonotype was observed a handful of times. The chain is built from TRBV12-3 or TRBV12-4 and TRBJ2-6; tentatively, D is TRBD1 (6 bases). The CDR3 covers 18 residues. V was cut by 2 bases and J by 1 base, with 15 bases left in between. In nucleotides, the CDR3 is TGTGCCAGCAGTTTACCCCCCAACAGGGTTTCTGGGGCCAACGTCCTGACTTTC. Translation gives CASSLPPNRVSGANVLTF.

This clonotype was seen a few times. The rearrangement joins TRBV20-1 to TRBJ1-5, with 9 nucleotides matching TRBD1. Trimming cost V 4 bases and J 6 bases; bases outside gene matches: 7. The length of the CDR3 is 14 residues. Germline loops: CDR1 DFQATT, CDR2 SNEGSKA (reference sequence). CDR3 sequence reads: CSATPTGGVQPQHF. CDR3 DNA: TGCAGTGCTACCCCAACAGGGGGCGTTCAGCCCCAGCATTTT.

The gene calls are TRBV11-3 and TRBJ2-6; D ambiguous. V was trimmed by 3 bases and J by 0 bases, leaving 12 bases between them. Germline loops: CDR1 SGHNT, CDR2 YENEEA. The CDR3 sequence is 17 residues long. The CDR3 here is CASSFRGPSSGANVLTF. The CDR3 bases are TGTGCCAGCAGCTTCCGAGGACCGTCCTCTGGGGCCAACGTCCTGACTTTC.

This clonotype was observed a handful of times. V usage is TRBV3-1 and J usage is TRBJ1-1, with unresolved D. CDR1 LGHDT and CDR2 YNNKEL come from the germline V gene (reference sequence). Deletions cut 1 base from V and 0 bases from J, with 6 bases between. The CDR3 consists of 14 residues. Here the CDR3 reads CASSQGTVNTEAFF. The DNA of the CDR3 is TGTGCCAGCAGCCAAGGAACAGTGAACACTGAAGCTTTCTTT. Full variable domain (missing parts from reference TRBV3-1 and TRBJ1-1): DTAVSQTPKYLVTQMGNDKSIKCEQNLGHDTMYWYKQDSKKFLKIMFSYNNKELIINETVPNRFSPKSPDKAHLNLHINSLELGDSAVYFCASSQGTVNTEAFFGQGTRLTVV.

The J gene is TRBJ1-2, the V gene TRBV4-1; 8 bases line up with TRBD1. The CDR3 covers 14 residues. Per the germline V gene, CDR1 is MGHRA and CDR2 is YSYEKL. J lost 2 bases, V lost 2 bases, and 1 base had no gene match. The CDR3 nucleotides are TGCGCCAGCAGCCAACAGGGGGCGAACTATGGCTACACCTTC. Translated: CASSQQGANYGYTF.

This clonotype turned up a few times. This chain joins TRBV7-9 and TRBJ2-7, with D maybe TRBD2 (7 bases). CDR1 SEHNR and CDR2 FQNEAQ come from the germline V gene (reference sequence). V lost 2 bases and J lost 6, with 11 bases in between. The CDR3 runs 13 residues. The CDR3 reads CASSLRGAFEQYF. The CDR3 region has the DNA TGTGCCAGCAGCTTACGGGGGGCATTCGAGCAGTACTTC.

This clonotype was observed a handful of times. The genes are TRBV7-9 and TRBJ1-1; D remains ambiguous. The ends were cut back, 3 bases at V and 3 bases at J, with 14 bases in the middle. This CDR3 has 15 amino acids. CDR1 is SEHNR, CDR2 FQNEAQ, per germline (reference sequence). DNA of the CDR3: TGTGCCAGCAGCTTCCCTGGTTTTCAGGACACTGAAGCTTTCTTT. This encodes CASSFPGFQDTEAFF.

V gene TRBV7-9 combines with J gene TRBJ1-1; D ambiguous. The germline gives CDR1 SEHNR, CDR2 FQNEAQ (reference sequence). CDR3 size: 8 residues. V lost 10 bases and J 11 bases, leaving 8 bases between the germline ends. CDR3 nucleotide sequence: TGTGCCACAGACTGGGCTTTCTTT. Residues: CATDWAFF.

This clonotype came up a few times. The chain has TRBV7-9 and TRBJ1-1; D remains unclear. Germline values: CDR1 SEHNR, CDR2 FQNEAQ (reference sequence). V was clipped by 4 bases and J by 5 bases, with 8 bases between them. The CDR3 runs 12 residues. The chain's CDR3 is CASSSHGTEAFF. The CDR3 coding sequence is TGTGCCAGCAGCTCCCATGGAACTGAAGCTTTCTTT.

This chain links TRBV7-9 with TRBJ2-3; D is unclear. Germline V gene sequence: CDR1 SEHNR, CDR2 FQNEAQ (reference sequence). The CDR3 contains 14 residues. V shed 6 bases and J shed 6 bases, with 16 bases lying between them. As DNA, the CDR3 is TGTGCCAGCAGACCAGACCAACTCGGGGATACGCAGTATTTT. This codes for CASRPDQLGDTQYF.

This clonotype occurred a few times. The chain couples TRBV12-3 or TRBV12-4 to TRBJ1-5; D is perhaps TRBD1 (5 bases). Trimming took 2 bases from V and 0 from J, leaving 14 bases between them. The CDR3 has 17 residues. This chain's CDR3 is CASSLKLGARSNQPQHF. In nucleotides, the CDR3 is TGTGCCAGCAGTTTAAAGTTAGGGGCGCGTAGCAATCAGCCCCAGCATTTT.